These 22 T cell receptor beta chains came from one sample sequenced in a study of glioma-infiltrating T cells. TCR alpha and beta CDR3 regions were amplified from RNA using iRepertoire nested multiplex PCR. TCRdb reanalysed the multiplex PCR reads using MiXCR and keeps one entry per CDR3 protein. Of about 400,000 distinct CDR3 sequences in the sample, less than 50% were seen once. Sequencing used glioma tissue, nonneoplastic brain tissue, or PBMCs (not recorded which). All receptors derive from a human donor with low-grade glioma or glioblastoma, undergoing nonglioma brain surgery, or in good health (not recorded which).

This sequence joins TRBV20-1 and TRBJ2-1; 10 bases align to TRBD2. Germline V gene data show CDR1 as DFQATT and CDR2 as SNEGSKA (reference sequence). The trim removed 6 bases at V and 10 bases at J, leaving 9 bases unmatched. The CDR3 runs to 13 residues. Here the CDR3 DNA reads TGCAGTGCCACTAGCGGGGAAACCTACGAGCAGTTCTTC. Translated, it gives CSATSGETYEQFF.

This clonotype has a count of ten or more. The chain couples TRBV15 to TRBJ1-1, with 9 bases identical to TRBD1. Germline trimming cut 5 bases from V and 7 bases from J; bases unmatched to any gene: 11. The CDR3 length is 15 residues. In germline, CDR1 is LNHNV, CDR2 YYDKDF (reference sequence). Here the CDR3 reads CATSGRDRARLEAFF. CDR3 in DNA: TGTGCCACCAGCGGCCGGGACAGGGCCCGCCTTGAAGCTTTCTTT.

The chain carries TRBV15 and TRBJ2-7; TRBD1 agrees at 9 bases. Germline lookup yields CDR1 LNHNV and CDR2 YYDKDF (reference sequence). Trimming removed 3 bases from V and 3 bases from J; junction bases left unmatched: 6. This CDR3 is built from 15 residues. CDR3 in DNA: TGTGCCACCAGCAGCACCCCGACAGGGGGCTACGAGCAGTACTTC. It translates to CATSSTPTGGYEQYF.

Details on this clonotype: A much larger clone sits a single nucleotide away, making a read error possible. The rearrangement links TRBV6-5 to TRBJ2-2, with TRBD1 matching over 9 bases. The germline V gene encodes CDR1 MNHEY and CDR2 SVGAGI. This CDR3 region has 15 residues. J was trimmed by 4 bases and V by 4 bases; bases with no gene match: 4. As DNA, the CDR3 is TGTGCCAGCAGTTTCGACAGGGGGAGCACCGGGGAGCTGTTTTTT. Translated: CASSFDRGSTGELFF.

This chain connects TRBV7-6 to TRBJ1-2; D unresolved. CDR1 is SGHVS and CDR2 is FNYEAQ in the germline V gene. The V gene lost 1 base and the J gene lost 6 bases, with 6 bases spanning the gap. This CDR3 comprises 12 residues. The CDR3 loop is CASSLVGDGYTF. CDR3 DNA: TGTGCCAGCAGCTTAGTCGGGGATGGCTACACCTTC.

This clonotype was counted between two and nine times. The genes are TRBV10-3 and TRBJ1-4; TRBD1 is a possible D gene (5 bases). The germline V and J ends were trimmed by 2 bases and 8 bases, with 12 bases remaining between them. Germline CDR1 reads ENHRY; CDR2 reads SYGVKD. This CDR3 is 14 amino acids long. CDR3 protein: CAISETGGVEKLFF. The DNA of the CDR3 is TGTGCCATCAGTGAGACAGGTGGTGTGGAAAAACTGTTTTTT.

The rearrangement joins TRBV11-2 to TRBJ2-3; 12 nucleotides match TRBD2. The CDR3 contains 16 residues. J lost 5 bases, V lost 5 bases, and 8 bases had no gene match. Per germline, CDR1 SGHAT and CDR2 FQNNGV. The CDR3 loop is CASSATSGSDGDTQYF. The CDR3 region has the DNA TGTGCCAGCAGCGCGACTAGCGGGAGCGATGGAGATACGCAGTATTTT.

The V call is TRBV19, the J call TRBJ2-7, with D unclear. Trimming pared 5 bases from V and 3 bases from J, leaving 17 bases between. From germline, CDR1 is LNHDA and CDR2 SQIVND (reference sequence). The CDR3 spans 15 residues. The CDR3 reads CASSADRRAVYEQYF. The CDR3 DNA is TGTGCCAGTAGTGCTGATCGAAGAGCAGTCTACGAGCAGTACTTC.

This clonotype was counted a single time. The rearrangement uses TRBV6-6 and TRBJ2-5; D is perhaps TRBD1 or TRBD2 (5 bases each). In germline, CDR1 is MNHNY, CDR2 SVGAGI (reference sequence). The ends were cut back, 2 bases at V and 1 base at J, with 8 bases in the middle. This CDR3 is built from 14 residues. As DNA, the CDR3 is TGTGCCAGCAGTTACAACGGGGCCCAAGAGACCCAGTACTTC. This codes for CASSYNGAQETQYF.

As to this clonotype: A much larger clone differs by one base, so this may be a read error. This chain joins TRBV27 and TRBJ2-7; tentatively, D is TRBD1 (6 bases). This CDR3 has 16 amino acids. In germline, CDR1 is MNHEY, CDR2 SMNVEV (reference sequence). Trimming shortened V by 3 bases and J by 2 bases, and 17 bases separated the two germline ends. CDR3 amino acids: CASSFRTAYGPYEQYF. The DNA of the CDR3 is TGTGCCAGCAGTTTCCGGACAGCCTACGGCCCCTACGAGCAGTACTTC.

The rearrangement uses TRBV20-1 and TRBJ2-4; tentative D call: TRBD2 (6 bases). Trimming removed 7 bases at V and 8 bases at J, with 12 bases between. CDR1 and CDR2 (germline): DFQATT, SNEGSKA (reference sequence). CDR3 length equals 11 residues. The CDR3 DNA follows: TGCAGTGGGGACTGGGGACACATTCAGTACTTC. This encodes CSGDWGHIQYF.

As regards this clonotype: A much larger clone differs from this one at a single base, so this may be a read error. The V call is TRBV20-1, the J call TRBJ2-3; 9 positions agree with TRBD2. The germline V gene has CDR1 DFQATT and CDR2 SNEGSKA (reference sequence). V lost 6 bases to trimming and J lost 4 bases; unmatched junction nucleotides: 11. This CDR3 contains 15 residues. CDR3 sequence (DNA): TGCAGTGCGGAACTAGCGGGCATTAGCTCAGATACGCAGTATTTT. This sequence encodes CSAELAGISSDTQYF.

CDR3 sequence: CANWEGASEQYF. DNA for the CDR3: TGTGCCAACTGGGAAGGGGCGTCCGAGCAGTACTTC. The chain combines TRBV27 with TRBJ2-7, with a tentative D call TRBD1 (5 bases). The CDR3 runs to 12 residues. The V gene lost 10 bases and the J gene lost 6 bases, with 16 bases spanning the gap. The germline V gene has CDR1 MNHEY and CDR2 SMNVEV (reference sequence).

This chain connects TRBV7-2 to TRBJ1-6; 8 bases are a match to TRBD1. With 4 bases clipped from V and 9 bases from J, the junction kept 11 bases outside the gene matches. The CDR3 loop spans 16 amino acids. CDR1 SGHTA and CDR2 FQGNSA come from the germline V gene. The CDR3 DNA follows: TGTGCCAGCAGCTCGTTGGCAGGGGGCCTGGGTTCACCCCTCCACTTT. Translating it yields CASSSLAGGLGSPLHF. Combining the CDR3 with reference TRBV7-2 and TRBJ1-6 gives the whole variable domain GAGVSQSPSNKVTEKGKDVELRCDPISGHTALYWYRQSLGQGLEFLIYFQGNSAPDKSGLPSDRFSAERTGGSVSTLTIQRTQQEDSAVYLCASSSLAGGLGSPLHFGNGTRLTVT.

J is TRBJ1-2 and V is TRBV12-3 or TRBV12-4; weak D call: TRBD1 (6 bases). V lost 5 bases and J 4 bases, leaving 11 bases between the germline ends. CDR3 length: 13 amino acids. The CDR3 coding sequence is TGTGCCAGCAGTGAAGACAGGTTCTATGGCTACACCTTC. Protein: CASSEDRFYGYTF.

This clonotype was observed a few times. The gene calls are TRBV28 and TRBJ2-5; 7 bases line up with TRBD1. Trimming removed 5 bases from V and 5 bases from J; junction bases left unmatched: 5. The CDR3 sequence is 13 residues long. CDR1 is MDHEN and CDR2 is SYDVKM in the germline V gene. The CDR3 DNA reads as TGTGCCAGCAGTGCAGGGGGTGCGGAGACCCAGTACTTC. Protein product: CASSAGGAETQYF. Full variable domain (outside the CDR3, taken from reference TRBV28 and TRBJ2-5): DVKVTQSSRYLVKRTGEKVFLECVQDMDHENMFWYRQDPGLGLRLIYFSYDVKMKEKGDIPEGYSVSREKKERFSLILESASTNQTSMYLCASSAGGAETQYFGPGTRLLVL.

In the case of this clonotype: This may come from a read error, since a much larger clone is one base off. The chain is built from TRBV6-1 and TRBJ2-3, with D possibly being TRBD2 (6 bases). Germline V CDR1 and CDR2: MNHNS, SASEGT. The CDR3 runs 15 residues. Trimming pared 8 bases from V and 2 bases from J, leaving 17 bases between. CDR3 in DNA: TGTGCCAGCCGAAGACTAGAGGGAGTCACAGATACGCAGTATTTT. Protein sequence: CASRRLEGVTDTQYF.

The CDR3: CASSMTGTTGELFF. CDR3 nucleotide sequence: TGTGCCAGCTCAATGACAGGGACCACCGGGGAGCTGTTTTTT. This chain connects TRBV18 to TRBJ2-2, with 7 bases that match TRBD1. CDR1 and CDR2 from the germline V gene are KGHSH and LQKENI. The CDR3 is 14 residues long. Trimming at V came to 5 bases and at J to 4 bases, leaving 4 bases not matched to a gene.

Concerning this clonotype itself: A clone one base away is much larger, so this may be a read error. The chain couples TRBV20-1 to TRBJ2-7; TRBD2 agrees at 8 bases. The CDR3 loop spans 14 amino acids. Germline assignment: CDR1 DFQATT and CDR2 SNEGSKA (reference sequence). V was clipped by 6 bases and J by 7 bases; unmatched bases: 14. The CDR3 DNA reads TGCAGTGCCACAGCGGGAGTCACCTACAATGAGCAGTACTTC. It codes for CSATAGVTYNEQYF.

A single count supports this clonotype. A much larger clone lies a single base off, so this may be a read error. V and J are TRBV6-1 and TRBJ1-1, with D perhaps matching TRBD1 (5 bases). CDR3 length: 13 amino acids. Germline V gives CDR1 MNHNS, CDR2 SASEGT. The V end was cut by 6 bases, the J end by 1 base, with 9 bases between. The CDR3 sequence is CASRFQGNTEAFF. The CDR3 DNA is TGTGCCAGCAGGTTCCAGGGGAACACTGAAGCTTTCTTT.

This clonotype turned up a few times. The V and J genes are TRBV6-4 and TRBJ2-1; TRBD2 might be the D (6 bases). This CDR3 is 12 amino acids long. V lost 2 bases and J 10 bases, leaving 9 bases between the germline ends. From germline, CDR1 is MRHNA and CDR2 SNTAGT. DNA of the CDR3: TGTGCCAGCAGTGACCCTGGGGGGGAGCAGTTCTTC. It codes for CASSDPGGEQFF.

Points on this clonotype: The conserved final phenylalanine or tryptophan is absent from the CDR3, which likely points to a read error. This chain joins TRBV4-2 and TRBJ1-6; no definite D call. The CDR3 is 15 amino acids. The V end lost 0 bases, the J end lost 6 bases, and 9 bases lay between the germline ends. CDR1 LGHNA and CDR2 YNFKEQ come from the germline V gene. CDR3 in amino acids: CASSQDRFGNSPLHS. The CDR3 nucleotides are TGTGCCAGCAGCCAAGATCGGTTCGGTAATTCACCCCTCCACTCT.